Included here is one T cell receptor beta chain sequence, with context. The antigen remains unidentified. The CDR3 runs 11 residues. Germline V lookup: CDR1 MDHEN, CDR2 SYDVKM. V was cut by 1 base and J by 8 bases, with 5 bases left in between. These data belong to a study of beta chain features in type 1 diabetes. cDNA synthesis used the whole RNA isolate, giving expressed TCRB sequences. Method: immunoSEQ multiplex PCR; TCRdb's copy keeps in-frame clones and lacks some. The profile shows about 120,000 clones, 15% to 20% of them singletons. Findings and limits, study-wide: In all four CD4+ subsets, TCRB CDR3 length was significantly, moderately reduced in type 1 diabetes.

The chain is built from TRBV28 and TRBJ1-2; D not resolved. The source of this sequence is a man aged 18 to 30 with type 1 diabetes. Sequenced material: central memory CD4+ T cells from blood. CDR3 nucleotides: TGTGCCAGCAGTTTATCGTCCGGCTACACCTTC. Translating gives CASSLSSGYTF.